This is a list of T cell receptor beta chains from one sample in a study of long-term antiretroviral therapy in people with HIV. Some clones are missing from TCRdb's copy, which holds only in-frame ones; the method was immunoSEQ multiplex PCR. The sample yields approximately 26,000 clones, approximately 78% seen once. The sample here was unsorted PBMCs, taken 2.9 years after starting antiretroviral therapy. The receptors shown here come from a man aged 50-59 years with HIV. CDR3s include the opening cysteine and the closing phenylalanine or tryptophan. Fields, in order: J gene, V gene, D gene, CDR3 length, clone size, CDR3 DNA, CDR3 protein. A D gene is named only where the DNA matches it firmly. For some rows the clone size is stated as once, few or many, or as a class when expanded; others skip it.

J: TRBJ2-1; V: TRBV9; D: NA; length: 15; size: NA; DNA: TGTGCCAGCAGCGTACGTTTGGAGGGGCACAATGAGCAGTTCTTC; CDR3: CASSVRLEGHNEQFF
J: TRBJ2-1; V: TRBV7-6; D: TRBD2; length: 16; size: NA; DNA: TGTGCCAGCAGCTTACCCGGGACTAGCGGTAACAATGAGCAGTTCTTC; CDR3: CASSLPGTSGNNEQFF
J: TRBJ1-6; V: TRBV10-3; D: TRBD1; length: 14; size: NA; DNA: TGTGCCATCAGAATGGACAGGGAGAATTCACCCCTCCACTTT; CDR3: CAIRMDRENSPLHF
J: TRBJ2-2; V: TRBV18; D: TRBD1; length: 15; size: NA; DNA: TGTGCCAGCTCAACCGCCCCCGGGACAGGGGGAAAACAGTTTTTT; CDR3: CASSTAPGTGGKQFF
J: TRBJ1-4; V: TRBV28; D: NA; length: 14; size: NA; DNA: TGTGCCAGCAGTTCCCGTCCAGGGTACGAAAAACTGTTTTTT; CDR3: CASSSRPGYEKLFF
J: TRBJ2-3; V: TRBV7-2; D: TRBD2; length: 15; size: NA; DNA: TGTGCCAGCAGCTCGACTAGCTTATGGGCAGATACGCAGTATTTT; CDR3: CASSSTSLWADTQYF
J: TRBJ2-6; V: TRBV6-1; D: TRBD1; length: 15; size: NA; DNA: TGTGCCAGCAGGACAGGGGGCTCTGGGGCCAACGTCCTGACTTTC; CDR3: CASRTGGSGANVLTF
J: TRBJ2-5; V: TRBV13; D: NA; length: 12; size: NA; DNA: TGTGCCAGTAAGGAAATACAAGAGACCCAGTACTTC; CDR3: CASKEIQETQYF
J: TRBJ2-6; V: TRBV5-6; D: NA; length: 15; size: few; DNA: TGTGCCAGCAGCTTGAGGGGCACGGGGGCCAACGTCCTGACTTTC; CDR3: CASSLRGTGANVLTF
J: TRBJ2-3; V: TRBV10-3; D: NA; length: 15; size: NA; DNA: TGTGCCATCAGTGATTCGGACCCTAGCACAGATACGCAGTATTTT; CDR3: CAISDSDPSTDTQYF
J: TRBJ1-2; V: TRBV6-6; D: NA; length: 12; size: NA; DNA: TGTGCCACAGATTACGTAAACAATGGCTACACCTTC; CDR3: CATDYVNNGYTF
J: TRBJ1-2; V: TRBV7-9; D: TRBD1; length: 14; size: NA; DNA: TGTGCCAGCAGCTTAGACCAGGGGGCGCACGGCTACACCTTC; CDR3: CASSLDQGAHGYTF
J: TRBJ1-1; V: TRBV14; D: NA; length: 17; size: NA; DNA: TGTGCCAGCAGCCACCTATGGGGGAGTCGGGTACACACTGAAGCTTTCTTT; CDR3: CASSHLWGSRVHTEAFF
J: TRBJ2-1; V: TRBV18; D: NA; length: 15; size: NA; DNA: TGTGCCAGCTCACGAGGCAGGGAGAAAGCGAATGAGCAGTTCTTC; CDR3: CASSRGREKANEQFF
J: TRBJ1-6; V: TRBV7-9; D: TRBD1; length: 14; size: NA; DNA: TGTGCCAGCAGCCGGACAGGGGGGGGTTCACCCCTCCACTTT; CDR3: CASSRTGGGSPLHF